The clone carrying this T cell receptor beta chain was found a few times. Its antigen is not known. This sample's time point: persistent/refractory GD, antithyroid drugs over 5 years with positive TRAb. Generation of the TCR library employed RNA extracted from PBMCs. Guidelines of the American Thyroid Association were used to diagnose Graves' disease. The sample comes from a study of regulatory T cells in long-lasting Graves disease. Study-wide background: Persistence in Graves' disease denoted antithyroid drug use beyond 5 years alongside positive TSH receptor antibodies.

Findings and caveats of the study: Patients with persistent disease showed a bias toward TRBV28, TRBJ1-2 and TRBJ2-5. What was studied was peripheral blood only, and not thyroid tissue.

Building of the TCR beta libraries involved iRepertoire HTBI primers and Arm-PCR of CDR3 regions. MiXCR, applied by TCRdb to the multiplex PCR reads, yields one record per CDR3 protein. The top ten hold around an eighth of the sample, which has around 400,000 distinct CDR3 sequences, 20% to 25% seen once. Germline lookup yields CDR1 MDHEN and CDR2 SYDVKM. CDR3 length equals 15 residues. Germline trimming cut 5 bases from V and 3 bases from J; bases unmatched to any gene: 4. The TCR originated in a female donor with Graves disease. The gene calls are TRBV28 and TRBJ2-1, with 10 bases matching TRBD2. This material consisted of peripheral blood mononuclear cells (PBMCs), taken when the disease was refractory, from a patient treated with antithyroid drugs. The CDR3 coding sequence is TGTGCCAGCAGTCCTACTAGCGGGAACTACAATGAGCAGTTCTTC. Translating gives CASSPTSGNYNEQFF.